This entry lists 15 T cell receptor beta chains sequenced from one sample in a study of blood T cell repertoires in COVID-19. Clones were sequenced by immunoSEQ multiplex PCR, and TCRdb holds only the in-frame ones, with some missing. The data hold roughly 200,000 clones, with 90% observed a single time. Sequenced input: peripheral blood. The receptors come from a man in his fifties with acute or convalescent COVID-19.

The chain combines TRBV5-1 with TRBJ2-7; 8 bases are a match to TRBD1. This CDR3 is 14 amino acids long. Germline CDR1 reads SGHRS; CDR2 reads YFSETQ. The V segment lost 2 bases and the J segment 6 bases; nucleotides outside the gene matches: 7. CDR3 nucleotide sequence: TGCGCCAGCAGCTTTACGACAGGGGTCGGCGAGCAGTACGTC. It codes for CASSFTTGVGEQYV.

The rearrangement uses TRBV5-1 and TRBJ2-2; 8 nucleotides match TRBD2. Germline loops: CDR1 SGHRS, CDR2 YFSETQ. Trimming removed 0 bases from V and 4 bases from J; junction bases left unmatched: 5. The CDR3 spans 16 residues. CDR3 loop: CASSLGAGEVTGELFF. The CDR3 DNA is TGCGCCAGCAGCTTGGGAGCGGGAGAGGTCACCGGGGAGCTGTTTTTT.

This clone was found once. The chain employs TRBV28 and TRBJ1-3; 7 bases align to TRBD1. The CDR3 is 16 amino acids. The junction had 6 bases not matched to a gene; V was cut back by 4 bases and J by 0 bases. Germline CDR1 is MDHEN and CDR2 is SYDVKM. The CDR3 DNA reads TGTGCCAGCAGTTCCTCGACAGGGCGCTCTGGAAACACCATATATTTT. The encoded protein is CASSSSTGRSGNTIYF.

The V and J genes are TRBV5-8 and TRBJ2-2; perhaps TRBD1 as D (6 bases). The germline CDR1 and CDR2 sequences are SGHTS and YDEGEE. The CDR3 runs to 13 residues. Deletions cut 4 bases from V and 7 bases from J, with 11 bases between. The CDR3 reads CASSGGPNGELFF. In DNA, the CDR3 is TGTGCCAGCAGCGGGGGCCCAAACGGGGAGCTGTTTTTT.

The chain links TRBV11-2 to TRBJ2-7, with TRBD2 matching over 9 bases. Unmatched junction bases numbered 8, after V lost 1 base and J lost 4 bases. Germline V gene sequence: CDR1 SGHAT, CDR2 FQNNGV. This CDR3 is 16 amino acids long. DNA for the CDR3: TGTGCCAGCAGCTTAGGGGGGGGACTAGCACGTTACGAGCAGTACTTC. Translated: CASSLGGGLARYEQYF.

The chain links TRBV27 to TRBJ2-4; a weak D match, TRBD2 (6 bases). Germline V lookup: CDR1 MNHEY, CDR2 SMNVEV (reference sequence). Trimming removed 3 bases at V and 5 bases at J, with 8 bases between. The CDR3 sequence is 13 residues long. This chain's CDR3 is CASSFSGENIQYF. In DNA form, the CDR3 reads TGTGCCAGCAGTTTTTCGGGGGAAAACATTCAGTACTTC.

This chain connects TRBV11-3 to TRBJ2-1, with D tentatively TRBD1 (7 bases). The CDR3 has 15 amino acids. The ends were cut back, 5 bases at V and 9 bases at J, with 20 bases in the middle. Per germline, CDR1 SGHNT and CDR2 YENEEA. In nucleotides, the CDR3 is TGTGCCAGCAGCCCCCAGCTATCCCAGGGGGGTGAGCAGTTCTTC. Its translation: CASSPQLSQGGEQFF.

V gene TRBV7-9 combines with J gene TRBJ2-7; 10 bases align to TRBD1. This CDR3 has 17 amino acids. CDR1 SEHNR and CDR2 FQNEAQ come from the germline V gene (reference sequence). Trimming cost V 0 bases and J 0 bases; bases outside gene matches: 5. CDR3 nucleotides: TGTGCCAGCAGCTTAGCGAAGGGACAGGGGAGCTCCTACGAGCAGTACTTC. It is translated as CASSLAKGQGSSYEQYF. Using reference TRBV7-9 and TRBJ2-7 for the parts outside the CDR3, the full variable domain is DTGVSQNPRHKITKRGQNVTFRCDPISEHNRLYWYRQTLGQGPEFLTYFQNEAQLEKSRLLSDRFSAERPKGSFSTLEIQRTEQGDSAMYLCASSLAKGQGSSYEQYFGPGTRLTVT.

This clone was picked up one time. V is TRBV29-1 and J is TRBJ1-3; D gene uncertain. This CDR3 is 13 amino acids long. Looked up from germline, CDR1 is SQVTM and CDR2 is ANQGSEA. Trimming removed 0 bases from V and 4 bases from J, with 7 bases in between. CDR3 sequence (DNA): TGCAGCGTTGAAGACCTGAGGGGAAACACCATATATTTT. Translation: CSVEDLRGNTIYF.

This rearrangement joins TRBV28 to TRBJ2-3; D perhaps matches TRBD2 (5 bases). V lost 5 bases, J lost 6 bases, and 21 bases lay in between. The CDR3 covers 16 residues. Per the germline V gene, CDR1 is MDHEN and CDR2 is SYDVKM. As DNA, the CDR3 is TGTGCCAGCAGTCTCCGGACTGACGCCATCCCGGATACGCAGTATTTT. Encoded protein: CASSLRTDAIPDTQYF. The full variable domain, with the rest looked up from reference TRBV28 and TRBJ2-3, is DVKVTQSSRYLVKRTGEKVFLECVQDMDHENMFWYRQDPGLGLRLIYFSYDVKMKEKGDIPEGYSVSREKKERFSLILESASTNQTSMYLCASSLRTDAIPDTQYFGPGTRLTVL.

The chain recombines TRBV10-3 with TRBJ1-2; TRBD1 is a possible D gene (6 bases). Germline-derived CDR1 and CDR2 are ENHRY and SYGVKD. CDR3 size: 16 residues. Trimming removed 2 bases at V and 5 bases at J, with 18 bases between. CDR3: CAISEGSGTSGYGYTF. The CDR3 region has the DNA TGTGCCATCAGTGAGGGTTCGGGGACAAGTGGTTATGGCTACACCTTC.

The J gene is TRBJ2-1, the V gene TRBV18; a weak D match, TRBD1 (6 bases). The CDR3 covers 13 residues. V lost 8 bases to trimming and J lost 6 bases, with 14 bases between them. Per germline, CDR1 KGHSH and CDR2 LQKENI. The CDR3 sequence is CASRRTDSNEQFF. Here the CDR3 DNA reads TGTGCCAGCCGTCGGACAGACTCCAATGAGCAGTTCTTC.

In DNA, the CDR3 is TGTGCCAGCAGTTTTCCACCCTTCAGGAATGAACCCCAGCATTTT. Amino acid sequence: CASSFPPFRNEPQHF. The rearrangement joins TRBV28 to TRBJ1-5; D is ambiguous. V was pared by 3 bases and J by 10 bases, with 19 bases between. The CDR3 sequence is 15 residues long. Germline V CDR1 and CDR2: MDHEN, SYDVKM.

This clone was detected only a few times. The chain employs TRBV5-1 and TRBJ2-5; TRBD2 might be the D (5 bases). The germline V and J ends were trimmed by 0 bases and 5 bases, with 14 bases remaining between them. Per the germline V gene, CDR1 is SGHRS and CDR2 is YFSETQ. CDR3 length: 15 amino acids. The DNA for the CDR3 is TGCGCCAGCAGCTTGGGAGTAACCTCGGGGGAGACCCAGTACTTC. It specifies CASSLGVTSGETQYF.

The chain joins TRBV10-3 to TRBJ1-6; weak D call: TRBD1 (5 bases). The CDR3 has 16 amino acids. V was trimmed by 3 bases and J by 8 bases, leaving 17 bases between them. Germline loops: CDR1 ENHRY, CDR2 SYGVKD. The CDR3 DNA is TGTGCCATCAGTGAAAGCGGCCCGGGGGGGGATTCACCCCTCCACTTT. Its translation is CAISESGPGGDSPLHF.